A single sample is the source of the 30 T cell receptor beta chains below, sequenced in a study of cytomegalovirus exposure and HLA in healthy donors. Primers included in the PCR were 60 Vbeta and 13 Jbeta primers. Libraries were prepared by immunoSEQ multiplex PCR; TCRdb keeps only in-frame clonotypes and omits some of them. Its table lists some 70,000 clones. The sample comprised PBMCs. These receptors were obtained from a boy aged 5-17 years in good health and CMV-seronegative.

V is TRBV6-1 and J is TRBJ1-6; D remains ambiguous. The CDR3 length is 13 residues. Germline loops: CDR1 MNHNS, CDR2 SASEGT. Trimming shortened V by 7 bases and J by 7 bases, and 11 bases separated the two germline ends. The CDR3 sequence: CASIAETNSPLHF. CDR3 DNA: TGTGCCAGCATCGCCGAAACAAATTCACCCCTCCACTTT.

CDR3 protein: CASSLDLAGDYEQYF. The CDR3 nucleotides are TGTGCCAGCAGCTTAGATCTAGCGGGAGACTACGAGCAGTACTTC. The chain couples TRBV11-2 to TRBJ2-7, with TRBD2 matching 10 bases. The CDR3 runs to 15 residues. Unmatched junction bases numbered 2, after V lost 0 bases and J lost 3 bases. CDR1 is SGHAT, CDR2 FQNNGV, per germline.

CDR3 residues: CAISTGGPWNEQFF. The DNA of the CDR3 is TGTGCCATCAGTACGGGAGGGCCATGGAATGAGCAGTTCTTC. V and J are TRBV10-3 and TRBJ2-1; 8 bases map to TRBD2. The V gene's germline CDR1 is ENHRY and CDR2 SYGVKD. J lost 7 bases, V lost 5 bases, and 7 bases had no gene match. The CDR3 contains 14 residues.

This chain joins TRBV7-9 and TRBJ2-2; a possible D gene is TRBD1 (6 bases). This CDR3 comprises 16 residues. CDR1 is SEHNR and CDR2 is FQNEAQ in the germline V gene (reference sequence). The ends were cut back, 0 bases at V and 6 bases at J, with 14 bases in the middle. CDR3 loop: CASSLAGSGGAGELFF. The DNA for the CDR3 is TGTGCCAGCAGCTTAGCGGGTTCTGGGGGCGCCGGGGAGCTGTTTTTT.

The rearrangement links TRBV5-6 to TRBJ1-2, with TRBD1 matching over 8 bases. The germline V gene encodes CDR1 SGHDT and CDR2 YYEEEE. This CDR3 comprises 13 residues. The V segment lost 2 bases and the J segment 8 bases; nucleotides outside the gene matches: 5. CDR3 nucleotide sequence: TGTGCCAGCAGCTTTGCAGGGGGCCGAGGCTACACCTTC. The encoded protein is CASSFAGGRGYTF. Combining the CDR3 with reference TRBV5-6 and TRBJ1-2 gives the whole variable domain DAGVTQSPTHLIKTRGQQVTLRCSPKSGHDTVSWYQQALGQGPQFIFQYYEEEERQRGNFPDRFSGHQFPNYSSELNVNALLLGDSALYLCASSFAGGRGYTFGSGTRLTVV.

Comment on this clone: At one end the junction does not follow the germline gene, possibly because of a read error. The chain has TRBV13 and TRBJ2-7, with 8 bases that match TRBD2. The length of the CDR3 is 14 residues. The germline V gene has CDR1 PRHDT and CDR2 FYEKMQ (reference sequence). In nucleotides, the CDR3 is TGTGCCAGCAGCGTAGGGACTAGAGACTACGAGCAGTACTTC. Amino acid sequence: CASSVGTRDYEQYF.

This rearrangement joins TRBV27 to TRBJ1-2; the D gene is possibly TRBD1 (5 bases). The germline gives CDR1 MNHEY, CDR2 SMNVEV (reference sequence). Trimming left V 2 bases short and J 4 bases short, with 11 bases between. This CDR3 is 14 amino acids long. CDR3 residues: CASSLRGGGYGYTF. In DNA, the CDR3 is TGTGCCAGCAGTTTACGCGGGGGAGGCTATGGCTACACCTTC.

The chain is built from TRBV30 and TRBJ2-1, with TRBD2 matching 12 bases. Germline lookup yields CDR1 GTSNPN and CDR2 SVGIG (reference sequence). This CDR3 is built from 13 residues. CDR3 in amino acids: CATTSGGNNEQFF. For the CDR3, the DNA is TGTGCAACAACTAGCGGGGGGAACAATGAGCAGTTCTTC.

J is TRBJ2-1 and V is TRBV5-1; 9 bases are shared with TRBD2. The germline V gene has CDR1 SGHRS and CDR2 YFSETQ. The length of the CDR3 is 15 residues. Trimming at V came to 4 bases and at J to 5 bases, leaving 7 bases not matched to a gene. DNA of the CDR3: TGCGCCAGCAGCCTAGGAGTAGCGGGAGACAATGAGCAGTTCTTC. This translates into CASSLGVAGDNEQFF.

The CDR3 spells CAWSRGQGRNQPQHF. CDR3 sequence (DNA): TGTGCCTGGAGTCGGGGACAGGGACGGAATCAGCCCCAGCATTTT. The chain employs TRBV30 and TRBJ1-5; 9 positions agree with TRBD1. CDR3 length: 15 residues. Germline CDR1 reads GTSNPN; CDR2 reads SVGIG (reference sequence). The V and J ends lost 2 bases and 4 bases, in that order; junction bases with no gene match: 6.

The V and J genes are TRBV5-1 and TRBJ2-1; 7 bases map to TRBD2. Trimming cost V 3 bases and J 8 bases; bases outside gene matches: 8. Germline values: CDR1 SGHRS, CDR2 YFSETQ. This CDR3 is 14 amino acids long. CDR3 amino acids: CASSSTAGSDEQFF. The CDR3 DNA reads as TGCGCCAGCAGCTCCACAGCGGGGTCCGATGAGCAGTTCTTC. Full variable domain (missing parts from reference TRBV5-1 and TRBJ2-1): KAGVTQTPRYLIKTRGQQVTLSCSPISGHRSVSWYQQTPGQGLQFLFEYFSETQRNKGNFPGRFSGRQFSNSRSEMNVSTLELGDSALYLCASSSTAGSDEQFFGPGTRLTVL.

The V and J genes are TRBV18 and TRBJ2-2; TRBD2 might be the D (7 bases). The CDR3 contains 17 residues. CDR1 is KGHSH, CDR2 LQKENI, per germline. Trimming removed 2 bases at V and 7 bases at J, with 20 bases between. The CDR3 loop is CASSPKTDGGRDGELFF. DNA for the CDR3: TGTGCCAGCTCACCAAAAACAGACGGGGGGCGCGACGGGGAGCTGTTTTTT.

As DNA, the CDR3 is TGTGCCAGCTCACCACCCCCGGTGGGGCTCTATGGCTACACCTTC. As protein: CASSPPPVGLYGYTF. The chain is built from TRBV18 and TRBJ1-2, with D possibly TRBD1 on 5 matching bases. V was shortened by 0 bases and J by 4 bases, with 12 bases between the two germline ends. This CDR3 region has 15 residues. The germline V gene has CDR1 KGHSH and CDR2 LQKENI.

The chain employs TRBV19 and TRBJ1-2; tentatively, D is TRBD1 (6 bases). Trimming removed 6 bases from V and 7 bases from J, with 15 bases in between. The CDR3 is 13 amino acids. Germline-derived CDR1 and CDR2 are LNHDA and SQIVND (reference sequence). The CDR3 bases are TGTGCCAGTAGCGCTGGACAGATGTTTGGCTACACCTTC. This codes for CASSAGQMFGYTF.

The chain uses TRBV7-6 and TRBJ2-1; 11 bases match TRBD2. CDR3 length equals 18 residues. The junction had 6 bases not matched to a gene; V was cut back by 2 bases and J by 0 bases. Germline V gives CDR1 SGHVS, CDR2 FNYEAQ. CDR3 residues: CASSLILTSGNSYNEQFF. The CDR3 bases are TGTGCCAGCAGCTTAATCCTGACTAGCGGGAACTCCTACAATGAGCAGTTCTTC.

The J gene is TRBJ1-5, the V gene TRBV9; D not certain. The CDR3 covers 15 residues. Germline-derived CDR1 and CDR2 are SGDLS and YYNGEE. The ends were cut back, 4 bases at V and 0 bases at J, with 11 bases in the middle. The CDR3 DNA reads TGTGCCAGCAGCCTAGGTGGGCATAGCAATCAGCCCCAGCATTTT. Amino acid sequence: CASSLGGHSNQPQHF.

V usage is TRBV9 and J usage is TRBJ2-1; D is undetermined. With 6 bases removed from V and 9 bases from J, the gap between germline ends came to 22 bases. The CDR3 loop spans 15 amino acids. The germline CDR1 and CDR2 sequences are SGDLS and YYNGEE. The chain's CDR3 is CASKLSPHDFGEQFF. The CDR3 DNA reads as TGTGCCAGCAAGTTGAGTCCGCATGATTTTGGTGAGCAGTTCTTC.

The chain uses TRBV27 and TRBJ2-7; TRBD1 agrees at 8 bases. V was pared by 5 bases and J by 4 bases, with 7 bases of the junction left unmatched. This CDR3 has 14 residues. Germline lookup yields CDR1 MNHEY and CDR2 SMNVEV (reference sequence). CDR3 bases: TGTGCCAGCAGTAAAACAGGGGGAGTATACGAGCAGTACTTC. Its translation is CASSKTGGVYEQYF.

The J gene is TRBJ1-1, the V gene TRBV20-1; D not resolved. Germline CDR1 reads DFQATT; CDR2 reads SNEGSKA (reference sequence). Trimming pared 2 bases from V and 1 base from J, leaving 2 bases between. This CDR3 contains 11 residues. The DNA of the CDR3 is TGCAGTGCTAGACGGAACACTGAAGCTTTCTTT. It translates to CSARRNTEAFF.

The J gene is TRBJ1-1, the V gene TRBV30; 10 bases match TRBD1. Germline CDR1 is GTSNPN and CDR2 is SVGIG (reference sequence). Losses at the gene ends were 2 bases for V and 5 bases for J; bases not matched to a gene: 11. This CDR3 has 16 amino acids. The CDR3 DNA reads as TGTGCCTGGAGTATTCGACAGGGGGCGAGGTTAACTGAAGCTTTCTTT. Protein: CAWSIRQGARLTEAFF.

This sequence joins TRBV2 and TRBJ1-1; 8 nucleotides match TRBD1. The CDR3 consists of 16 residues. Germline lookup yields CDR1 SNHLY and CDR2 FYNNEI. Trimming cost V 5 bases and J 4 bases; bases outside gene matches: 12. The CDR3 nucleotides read TGTGCCAGCAGTCACCACGACAGGGGTCGGGGCACTGAAGCTTTCTTT. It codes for CASSHHDRGRGTEAFF.

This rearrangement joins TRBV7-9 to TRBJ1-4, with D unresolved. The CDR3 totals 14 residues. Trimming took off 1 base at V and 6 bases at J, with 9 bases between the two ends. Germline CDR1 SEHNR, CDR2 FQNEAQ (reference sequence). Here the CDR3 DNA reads TGTGCCAGCAGCTTAGGTTCCGGGGATGAAAAACTGTTTTTT. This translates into CASSLGSGDEKLFF.

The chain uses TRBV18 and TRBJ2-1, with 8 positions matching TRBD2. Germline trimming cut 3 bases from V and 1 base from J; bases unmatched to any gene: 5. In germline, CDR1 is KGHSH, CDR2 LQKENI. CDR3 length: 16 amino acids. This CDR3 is CASSPYSGDSYNEQFF. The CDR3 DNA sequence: TGTGCCAGCTCACCGTATAGCGGGGATTCCTACAATGAGCAGTTCTTC.

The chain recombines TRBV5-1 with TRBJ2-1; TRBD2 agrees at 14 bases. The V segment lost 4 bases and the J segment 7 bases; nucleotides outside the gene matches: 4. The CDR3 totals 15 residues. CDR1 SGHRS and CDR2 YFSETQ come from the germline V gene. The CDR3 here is CASSAGLAGVNEQFF. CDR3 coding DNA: TGCGCCAGCAGCGCGGGACTAGCGGGAGTAAATGAGCAGTTCTTC.

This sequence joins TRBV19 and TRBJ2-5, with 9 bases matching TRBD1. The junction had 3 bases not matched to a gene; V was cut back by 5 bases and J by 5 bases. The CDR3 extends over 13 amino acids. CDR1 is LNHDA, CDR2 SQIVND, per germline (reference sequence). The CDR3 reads CASSGTGWETQYF. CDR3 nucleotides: TGTGCCAGTAGTGGGACAGGGTGGGAGACCCAGTACTTC. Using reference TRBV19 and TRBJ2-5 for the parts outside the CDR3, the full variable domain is DGGITQSPKYLFRKEGQNVTLSCEQNLNHDAMYWYRQDPGQGLRLIYYSQIVNDFQKGDIAEGYSVSREKKESFPLTVTSAQKNPTAFYLCASSGTGWETQYFGPGTRLLVL.

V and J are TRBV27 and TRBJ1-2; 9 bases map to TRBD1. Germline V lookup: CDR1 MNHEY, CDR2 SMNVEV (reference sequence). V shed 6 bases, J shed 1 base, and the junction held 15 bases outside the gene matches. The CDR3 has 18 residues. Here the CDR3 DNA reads TGTGCCAGCAGCCCTCGATGGGACAGGGTTTACCATAACTATGGCTACACCTTC. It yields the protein CASSPRWDRVYHNYGYTF.

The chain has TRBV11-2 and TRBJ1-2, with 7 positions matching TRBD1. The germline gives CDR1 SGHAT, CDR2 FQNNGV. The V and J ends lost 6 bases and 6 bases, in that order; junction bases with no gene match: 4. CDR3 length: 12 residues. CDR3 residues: CASRHDRDGYTF. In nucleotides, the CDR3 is TGTGCCAGCAGACATGACAGGGATGGCTACACCTTC.

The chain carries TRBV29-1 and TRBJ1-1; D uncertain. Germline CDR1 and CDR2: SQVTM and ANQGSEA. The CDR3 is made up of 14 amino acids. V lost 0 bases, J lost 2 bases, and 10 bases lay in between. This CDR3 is CSVEDSWHNTEAFF. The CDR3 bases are TGCAGCGTTGAAGATAGCTGGCATAACACTGAAGCTTTCTTT.

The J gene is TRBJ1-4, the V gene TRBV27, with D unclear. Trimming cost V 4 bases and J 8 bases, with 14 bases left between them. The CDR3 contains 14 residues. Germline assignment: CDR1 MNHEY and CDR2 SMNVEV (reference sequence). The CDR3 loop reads CASSSVTRREKLFF. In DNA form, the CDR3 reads TGTGCCAGCAGTTCAGTGACTCGACGCGAAAAACTGTTTTTT.

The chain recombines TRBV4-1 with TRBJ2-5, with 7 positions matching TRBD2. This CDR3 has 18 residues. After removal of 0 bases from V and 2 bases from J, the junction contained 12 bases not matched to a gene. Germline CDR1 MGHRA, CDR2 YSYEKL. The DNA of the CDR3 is TGCGCCAGCAGCCAAGACGGGAGGCCCACATTGGGACAAGAGACCCAGTACTTC. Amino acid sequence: CASSQDGRPTLGQETQYF.